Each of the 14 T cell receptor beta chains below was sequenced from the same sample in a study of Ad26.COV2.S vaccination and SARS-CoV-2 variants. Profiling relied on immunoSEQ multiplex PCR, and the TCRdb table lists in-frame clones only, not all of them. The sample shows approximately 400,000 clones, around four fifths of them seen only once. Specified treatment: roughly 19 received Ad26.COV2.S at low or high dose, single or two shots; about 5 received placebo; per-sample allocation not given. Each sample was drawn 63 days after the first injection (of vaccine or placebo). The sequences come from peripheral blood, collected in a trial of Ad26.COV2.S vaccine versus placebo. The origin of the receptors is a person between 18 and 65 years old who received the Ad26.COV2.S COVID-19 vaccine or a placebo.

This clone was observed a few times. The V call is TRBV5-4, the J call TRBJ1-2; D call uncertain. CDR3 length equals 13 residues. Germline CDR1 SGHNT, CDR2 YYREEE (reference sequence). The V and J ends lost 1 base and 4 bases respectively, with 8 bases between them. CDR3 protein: CASSLNTGYGYTF. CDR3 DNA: TGTGCCAGCAGCTTGAACACTGGCTATGGCTACACCTTC.

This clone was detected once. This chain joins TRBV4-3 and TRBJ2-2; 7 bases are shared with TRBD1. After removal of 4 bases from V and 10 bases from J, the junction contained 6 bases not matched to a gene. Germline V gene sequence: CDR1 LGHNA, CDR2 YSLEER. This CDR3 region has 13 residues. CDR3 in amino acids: CASSPLQGLELFF. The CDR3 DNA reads TGCGCCAGCAGCCCGCTACAGGGGCTGGAGCTGTTTTTT.

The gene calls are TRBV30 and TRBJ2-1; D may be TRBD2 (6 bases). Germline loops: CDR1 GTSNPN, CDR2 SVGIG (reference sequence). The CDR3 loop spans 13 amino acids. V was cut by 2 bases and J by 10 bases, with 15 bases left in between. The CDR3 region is CAWSHGTGGEQFF. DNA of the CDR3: TGTGCCTGGAGTCACGGGACCGGGGGAGAGCAGTTCTTC.

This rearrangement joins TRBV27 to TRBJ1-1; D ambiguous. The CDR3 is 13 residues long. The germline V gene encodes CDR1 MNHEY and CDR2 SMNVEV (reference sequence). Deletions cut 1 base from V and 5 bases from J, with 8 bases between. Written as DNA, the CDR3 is TGTGCCAGCAGTTTATTGTGGGAAACTGAAGCTTTCTTT. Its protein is CASSLLWETEAFF.

CDR3 sequence reads: CASGSRGYVENTEAFF. The CDR3 nucleotides read TGTGCCAGCGGAAGTAGGGGGTATGTCGAGAACACTGAAGCTTTCTTT. The rearrangement links TRBV5-4 to TRBJ1-1, with a tentative D call TRBD1 (6 bases). From germline, CDR1 is SGHNT and CDR2 YYREEE (reference sequence). V dropped 7 bases and J dropped 1 base, with 20 bases sitting between them. The CDR3 consists of 16 residues.

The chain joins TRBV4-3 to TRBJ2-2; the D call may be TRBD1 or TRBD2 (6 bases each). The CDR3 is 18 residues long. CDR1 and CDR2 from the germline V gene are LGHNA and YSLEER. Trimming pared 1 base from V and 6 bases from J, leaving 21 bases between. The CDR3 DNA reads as TGCGCCAGCAGCCAAGGCTTCCGGGACACGCGGGGATCCGGGGAGCTGTTTTTT. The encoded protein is CASSQGFRDTRGSGELFF.

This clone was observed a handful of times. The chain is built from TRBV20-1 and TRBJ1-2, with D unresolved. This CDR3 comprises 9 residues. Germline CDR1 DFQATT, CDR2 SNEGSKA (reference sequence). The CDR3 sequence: CRTGDGYTF. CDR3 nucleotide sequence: TGCAGGACCGGGGATGGCTACACCTTC.

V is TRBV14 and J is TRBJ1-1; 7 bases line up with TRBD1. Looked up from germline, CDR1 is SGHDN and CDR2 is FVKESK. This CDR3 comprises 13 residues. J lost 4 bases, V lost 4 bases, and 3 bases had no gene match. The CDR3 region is CASSRQGVTEAFF. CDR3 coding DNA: TGTGCCAGCAGCCGACAGGGAGTCACTGAAGCTTTCTTT. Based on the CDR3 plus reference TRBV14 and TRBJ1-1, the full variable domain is EAGVTQFPSHSVIEKGQTVTLRCDPISGHDNLYWYRRVMGKEIKFLLHFVKESKQDESGMPNNRFLAERTGGTYSTLKVQPAELEDSGVYFCASSRQGVTEAFFGQGTRLTVV.

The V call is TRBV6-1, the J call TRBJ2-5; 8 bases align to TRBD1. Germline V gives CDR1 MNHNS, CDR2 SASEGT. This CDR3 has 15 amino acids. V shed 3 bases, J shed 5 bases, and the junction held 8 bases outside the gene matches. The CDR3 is CASSEQGALTETQYF. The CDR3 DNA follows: TGTGCCAGCAGTGAGCAGGGGGCGCTTACGGAGACCCAGTACTTC.

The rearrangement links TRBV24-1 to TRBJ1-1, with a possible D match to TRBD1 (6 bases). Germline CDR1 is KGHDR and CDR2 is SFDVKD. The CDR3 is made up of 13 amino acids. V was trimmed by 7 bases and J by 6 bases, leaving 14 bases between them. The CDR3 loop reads CATRGSRGAEAFF. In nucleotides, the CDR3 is TGTGCCACCAGAGGGAGCAGGGGTGCTGAAGCTTTCTTT.

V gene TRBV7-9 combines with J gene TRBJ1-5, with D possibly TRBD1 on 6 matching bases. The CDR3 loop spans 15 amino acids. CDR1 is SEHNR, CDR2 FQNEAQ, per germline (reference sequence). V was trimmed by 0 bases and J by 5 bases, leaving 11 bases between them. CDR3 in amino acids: CASSLAGQKHQPQHF. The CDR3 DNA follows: TGTGCCAGCAGCTTAGCAGGACAGAAGCATCAGCCCCAGCATTTT.

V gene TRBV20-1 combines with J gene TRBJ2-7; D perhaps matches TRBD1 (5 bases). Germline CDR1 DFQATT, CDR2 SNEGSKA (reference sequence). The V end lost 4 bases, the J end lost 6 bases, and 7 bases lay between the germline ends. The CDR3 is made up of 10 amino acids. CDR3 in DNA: TGCAGTGCTACCAGGGCCGAGCAGTACTTC. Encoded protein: CSATRAEQYF.

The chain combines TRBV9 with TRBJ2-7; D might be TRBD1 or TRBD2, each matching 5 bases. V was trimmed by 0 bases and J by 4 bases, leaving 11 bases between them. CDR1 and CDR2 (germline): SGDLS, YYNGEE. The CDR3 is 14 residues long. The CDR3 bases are TGTGCCAGCAGCGTAGGAGGGTGGGGGTACGAGCAGTACTTC. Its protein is CASSVGGWGYEQYF.

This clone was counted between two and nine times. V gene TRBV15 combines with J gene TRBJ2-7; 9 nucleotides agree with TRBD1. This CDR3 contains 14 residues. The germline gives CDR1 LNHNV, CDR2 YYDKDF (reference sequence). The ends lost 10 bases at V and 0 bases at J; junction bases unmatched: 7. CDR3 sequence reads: CASSRDRVSYEQYF. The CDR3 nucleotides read TGTGCCAGTTCCCGGGACAGGGTCTCCTACGAGCAGTACTTC.